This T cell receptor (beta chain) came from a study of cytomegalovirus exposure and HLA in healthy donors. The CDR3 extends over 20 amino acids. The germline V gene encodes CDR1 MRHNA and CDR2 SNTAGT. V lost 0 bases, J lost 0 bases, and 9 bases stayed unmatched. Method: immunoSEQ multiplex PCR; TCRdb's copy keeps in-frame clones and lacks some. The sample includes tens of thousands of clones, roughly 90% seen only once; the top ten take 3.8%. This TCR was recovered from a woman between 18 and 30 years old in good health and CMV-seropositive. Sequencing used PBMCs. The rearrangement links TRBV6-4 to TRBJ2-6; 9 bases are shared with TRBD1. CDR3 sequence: CASSDSEPGQGLSGANVLTF. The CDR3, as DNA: TGTGCCAGCAGTGACTCAGAACCGGGACAGGGCCTCTCTGGGGCCAACGTCCTGACTTTC.